This T cell receptor beta chain was retrieved from a study of blood T cell repertoires in acute mononucleosis (dated by TCRdb to 2020 to 2021). Regarding the study in general: To capture the primary response, acute-phase samples were obtained within 2 weeks of when symptoms began. In acute infection, YVL-BR-specific cells made up a mean of around 2.1% of blood CD8 T cells and GLC-BM-specific cells made up a mean of approximately 1%. The mean EBV load in blood was 3.5 to 4.5 log10 genome copies per million B cells during acute infection, compared with about 2.8 at convalescence.

According to the study, the label for this sample's time point signals: acute infectious mononucleosis, at clinical presentation within 2 weeks of symptom onset (visit 1). CD8 T cell responses to two immunodominant EBV epitopes, BRLF1 109 (YVL-BR) and BMLF1 280 (GLC-BM), were tracked in the study over primary infection. A positive serum heterophile antibody test and EBV viral capsid antigen-specific IgM indicated primary EBV infection. Total CD8 T cells were first enriched from PBMCs by magnetic positive selection (MACS). A FACSAria III was used to sort live CD3+ CD8+ tetramer+ cells to over 90% purity. A PE-conjugated tetramer loaded with the BRLF1 109-117 peptide was used for cell sorting. TCR repertoires of EBV epitope-specific CD8 T cells were deep-sequenced directly ex vivo after tetramer sorting, at acute infection and at convalescence. The donors were three individuals between about 18 and 29 years old who had clinical acute infectious mononucleosis and laboratory evidence of primary EBV infection. Heparinized peripheral blood was drawn at clinical presentation with mononucleosis symptoms and was drawn again about 6 months later. Ficoll-Paque density gradient centrifugation was used to isolate PBMCs.

Broader findings and caveats from the paper: Only a few donors were included in the cohort, so group averages were based on very few individuals. For BRLF1 (YVL-BR), a dominant role in TCR repertoire selection was played by TCRalpha CDR3 motifs, whereas only a minimal role was played by TCRbeta. Although only around 9.6% of unique acute clonotypes carried over into convalescence, these persisting clonotypes made up most of the response, and the remainder were seemingly replaced by new, diverse de novo clonotypes. The low acute-to-convalescent clonotype overlap might be partly explained by sampling error, because only a fraction of each donor's blood was analyzed.

V loses 10 bases, J loses 3 bases, and the germline ends lie 17 bases apart. The CDR3 goes from the cysteine to the phenylalanine over 14 residues. Here the CDR3 DNA is all that survives: 42 bases in frame from base 1. Via the germline V gene, CDR1 is SGHDT and CDR2 YYEEEE. Total RNA from at least 9,000 sorted tetramer+ CD8 T cells was reverse transcribed into cDNA for TCR profiling. CDR3 regions were amplified by PCR with primers annealing to V and J regions, adding unique molecular identifiers to track templates. TCRalpha and TCRbeta chains were profiled using the immunoSEQ platform, including its sequencing and error-correction standards. Concerning the study's data processing: Clonal copy numbers were corrected for sequencing and PCR errors, and CDR3s were defined per IMGT conventions. Only productive rearrangements were analyzed, using immunoSEQ Analyzer versions 2.0 and 3.0, with gene-pairing frequencies processed further in Microsoft Excel. Circos plots were used to visualize V-J pairings, and MEME plus a custom motifSearch program were used to find CDR3 motifs. The OLGA algorithm was used to calculate the probability of generation of TCR sequences. Clonotypes found at both visits were termed persistent, clonotypes found only in the acute phase were termed nonpersistent, and clonotypes found only at convalescence were termed de novo. Any amino acid clonotype used by more than one donor was defined as a public TCR. Not all clones reach the TCRdb copy of this immuneACCESS table, which keeps in-frame sequences only. Checked studies attribute under half of the gap to unresolved V genes and leave the rest unexplained. D and trimming were read from the DNA, whereas the V and J calls and clone size are those reported in that table. The sample table contains 7,800 or so clones; only one count was recorded for less than 30% of them. The ten largest clones add up to more than 25% of the sample.

This clone was detected a few times. Per-nucleotide qualities are absent, and no much larger clonotype sits a single base away. Here the chain combines TRBV5-6 and TRBJ2-1; the D gene assignment is ambiguous. The TCR originated in a woman aged 18-29 years with infectious mononucleosis caused by EBV. The material was EBV YVL epitope tetramer+ CD8+ T cells sorted from PBMCs, obtained during acute infectious mononucleosis. The intended sense of this specimen's cell subset or site label: CD8 T cells binding a tetramer with EBV BRLF1 109-117 peptide (YVL-BR). The base sequence is TGTGCCTGGAATGATGGTCCAAACTACAATGAGCAGTTCTTC. This sequence encodes CAWNDGPNYNEQFF. Reference TRBV5-6 and TRBJ2-1 proteins supply the regions before and after the CDR3; the full variable domain is: DAGVTQSPTHLIKTRGQQVTLRCSPKSGHDTVSWYQQALGQGPQFIFQYYEEEERQRGNFPDRFSGHQFPNYSSELNVNALLLGDSALYLCAWNDGPNYNEQFFGPGTRLTVL.